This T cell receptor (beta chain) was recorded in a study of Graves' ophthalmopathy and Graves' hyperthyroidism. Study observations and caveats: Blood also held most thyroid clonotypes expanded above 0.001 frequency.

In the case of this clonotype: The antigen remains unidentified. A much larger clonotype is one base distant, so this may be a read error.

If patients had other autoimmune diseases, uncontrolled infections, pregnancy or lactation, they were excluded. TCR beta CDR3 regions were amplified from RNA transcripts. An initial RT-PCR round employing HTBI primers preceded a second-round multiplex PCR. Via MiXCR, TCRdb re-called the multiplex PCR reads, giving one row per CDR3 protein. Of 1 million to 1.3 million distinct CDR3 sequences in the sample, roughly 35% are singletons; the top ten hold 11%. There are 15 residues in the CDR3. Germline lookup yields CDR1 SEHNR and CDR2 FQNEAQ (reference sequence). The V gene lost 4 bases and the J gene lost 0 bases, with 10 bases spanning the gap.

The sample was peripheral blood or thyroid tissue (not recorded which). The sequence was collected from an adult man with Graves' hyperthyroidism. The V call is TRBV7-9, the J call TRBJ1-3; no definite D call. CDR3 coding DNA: TGTGCCAGCAGCTCAGATGCCAGCTCTGGAAACACCATATATTTT. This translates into CASSSDASSGNTIYF.